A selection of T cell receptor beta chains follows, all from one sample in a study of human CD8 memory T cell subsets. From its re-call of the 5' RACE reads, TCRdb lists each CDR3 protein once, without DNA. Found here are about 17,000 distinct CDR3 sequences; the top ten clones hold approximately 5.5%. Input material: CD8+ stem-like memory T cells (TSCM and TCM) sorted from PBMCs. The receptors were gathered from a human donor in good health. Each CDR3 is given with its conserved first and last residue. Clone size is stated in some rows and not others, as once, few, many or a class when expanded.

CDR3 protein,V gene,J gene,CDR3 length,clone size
CASSPGRTQETQYF,TRBV5-1,TRBJ2-5,14,.
CASSPRTGTVQETQYF,TRBV4-1,TRBJ2-5,16,.
CASSLDPGNNQPQHF,TRBV28,TRBJ1-5,15,.
CSVRLGSYGYTF,TRBV29-1,TRBJ1-2,12,large
CATSRDGFGYEQYF,TRBV15,TRBJ2-7,14,.
CASSLSGGLNTGELFF,TRBV7-3,TRBJ2-2,16,.
CASRQNHPGHHLNYGYTF,TRBV6-2/TRBV6-3,TRBJ1-2,18,.
CASSSLTGATDEAFF,TRBV6-2/TRBV6-3,TRBJ1-1,15,medium-sized
CSVEINYSSSPVGNEQFF,TRBV29-1,TRBJ2-1,18,.
CASSQMAEQETQYF,TRBV7-6,TRBJ2-5,14,.
CSARAPTGSLYEQYF,TRBV20-1,TRBJ2-7,15,medium-sized
CSARDLGRDNQPQHF,TRBV20-1,TRBJ1-5,15,medium-sized
CASSLSSLSEAFF,TRBV27,TRBJ1-1,13,.
CASSLAGVYQPQHF,TRBV27,TRBJ1-5,14,.
CSASLLFSYNEQFF,TRBV20-1,TRBJ2-1,14,.
CASSPRGQNEQFF,TRBV19,TRBJ2-1,13,.
CASSQRQGMGYEQYF,TRBV14,TRBJ2-7,15,.
CASSHPGSYEQYF,TRBV3-1,TRBJ2-7,13,.
CASSHTGQGWEQYF,TRBV28,TRBJ2-7,14,.
CASRPRDSSYNEQFF,TRBV18,TRBJ2-1,15,medium-sized
CASSQGGARSYEQYF,TRBV11-1,TRBJ2-7,15,.
CASSLSRGNTEAFF,TRBV27,TRBJ1-1,14,.
CASSQDPPAGGPSYNEQFF,TRBV4-1,TRBJ2-1,19,.
CASSPRLAGRPGELFF,TRBV11-3,TRBJ2-2,16,.
CSVGTVDGYTF,TRBV29-1,TRBJ1-2,11,.
CASSPPGQGYEQYF,TRBV7-9,TRBJ2-7,14,.
CSVVASGAGNEQFF,TRBV29-1,TRBJ2-1,14,.
CASSSRERGEQYF,TRBV14,TRBJ2-7,13,.
CASSFQGAYIQYF,TRBV28,TRBJ2-4,13,.
CASSASSQLRNLNYGYTF,TRBV6-5,TRBJ1-2,18,.
CASSRLAGPSSTDTQYF,TRBV6-5,TRBJ2-3,17,.
CASSEIRGAGYEQYF,TRBV6-1,TRBJ2-7,15,.
CASSPPSRPYEQYF,TRBV18,TRBJ2-7,14,.
CSVGRNSGGYTAEAFF,TRBV29-1,TRBJ1-1,16,.
CAISESTSGLGEQYF,TRBV10-3,TRBJ2-7,15,.
CASSLSGTGGTEAFF,TRBV27,TRBJ1-1,15,.
CASRRGPEAFF,TRBV19,TRBJ1-1,11,.
CASSLGTSGYEQYF,TRBV11-2,TRBJ2-7,14,.
CASSYSSTGQNIYEQYF,TRBV6-2/TRBV6-3,TRBJ2-7,17,.
CASSLSPGTDYEQYF,TRBV5-6,TRBJ2-7,15,.
CATSSLGRDADTQYF,TRBV15,TRBJ2-3,15,.
CASSLKFLGERTYEQYF,TRBV7-8,TRBJ2-7,17,medium-sized
CASSSKTSRDRNEQFF,TRBV7-9,TRBJ2-1,16,.
CASSPLGSRVDTEAFF,TRBV4-2,TRBJ1-1,16,.
CASSMRGPGQPQHF,TRBV19,TRBJ1-5,14,.
CASSYGQGFEAFF,TRBV6-5,TRBJ1-1,13,medium-sized
CASSHLNSPLHF,TRBV14,TRBJ1-6,12,.
CASSLGGLAKDTQYF,TRBV4-1,TRBJ2-3,15,.
CASSIKPGQGFTEAFF,TRBV5-6,TRBJ1-1,16,.
CSATSDEHYEQYF,TRBV20-1,TRBJ2-7,13,.
CASSTDRGGTEAFF,TRBV5-1,TRBJ1-1,14,medium-sized
CASSARDGSYNEQFF,TRBV7-9,TRBJ2-1,15,.
CASSYGMGGTQPQHF,TRBV6-6,TRBJ1-5,15,.
CASTDSLNTIYF,TRBV11-2,TRBJ1-3,12,.
CASSVNNKETQYF,TRBV2,TRBJ2-5,13,.
CASRESGGNTGELFF,TRBV5-1,TRBJ2-2,15,medium-sized